What follows are 13 T cell receptor beta chains derived from one specimen sequenced in a study of response to subunit inactivated influenza vaccine. TCRdb processed the RT-PCR reads anew with MiXCR; each CDR3 protein has one entry. Of about 190,000 distinct CDR3 sequences listed, roughly an eighth are singletons. This specimen consisted of CD8+ T cells sorted from PBMCs, obtained around 5 days after vaccination. The receptor set was obtained from a man aged 50 or older who received an inactivated influenza vaccine.

This clonotype was seen more than once but under ten times. The chain has TRBV15 and TRBJ2-3, with 7 bases fitting TRBD1. The CDR3 has 14 residues. V gave up 3 bases and J gave up 1 base; unmatched junction bases: 1. The germline V gene has CDR1 LNHNV and CDR2 YYDKDF (reference sequence). The CDR3 loop is CATSSTGGTDTQYF. The CDR3 nucleotides read TGTGCCACCAGCAGTACAGGGGGCACAGATACGCAGTATTTT.

The V gene is TRBV6-2 or TRBV6-3, the J gene TRBJ2-7; possibly TRBD2 for D (5 bases). This CDR3 comprises 15 residues. V was pared by 6 bases and J by 3 bases, with 18 bases between. Germline CDR1 MNHEY, CDR2 SVGEGT. The CDR3, as DNA: TGTGCCAGCAGCCTCGGCGACGGGGATTACTACGAGCAGTACTTC. Its protein product is CASSLGDGDYYEQYF.

This clonotype has more than one count but fewer than ten. V usage is TRBV29-1 and J usage is TRBJ2-7; 7 bases match TRBD1. With V trimmed by 2 bases and J by 0 bases, 4 bases remained unmatched. Germline values: CDR1 SQVTM, CDR2 ANQGSEA. This CDR3 has 14 amino acids. The CDR3 is CSVESTGSSYEQYF. CDR3 nucleotide sequence: TGCAGCGTTGAATCGACAGGGAGCTCCTACGAGCAGTACTTC.

The sample holds a few counts of this clonotype. The V and J genes are TRBV10-1 and TRBJ2-7; a weak D match, TRBD1 (6 bases). This CDR3 contains 13 residues. Germline V CDR1 and CDR2: WNHNN, SYGVQD (reference sequence). The ends were cut back, 8 bases at V and 1 base at J, with 12 bases in the middle. Here the CDR3 DNA reads TGCGCCAGCGGTCCGGGACATTCCTACGAGCAGTACTTC. It yields the protein CASGPGHSYEQYF.

This clonotype was seen just once. CDR3 loop: CASRQFSGDTQYF. The CDR3 nucleotides are TGTGCCAGCAGACAATTTAGCGGAGATACGCAGTATTTT. The chain couples TRBV2 to TRBJ2-3, with D perhaps matching TRBD2 (6 bases). Germline V lookup: CDR1 SNHLY, CDR2 FYNNEI. The CDR3 covers 13 residues. Trimming cost V 6 bases and J 5 bases, with 12 bases left between them.

This clonotype was counted a few times. The V call is TRBV25-1, the J call TRBJ2-7, with D possibly being TRBD1 (6 bases). The germline gives CDR1 MGHDK, CDR2 SYGVNS. V shed 3 bases and J shed 3 bases, with 18 bases lying between them. The CDR3 runs 16 residues. The CDR3 DNA reads TGTGCCAGCAGTGACCCCACAGGGCCCCCTGGCTACGAGCAGTACTTC. This gives the protein CASSDPTGPPGYEQYF.

This clonotype was seen more than once but under ten times. The gene calls are TRBV5-1 and TRBJ2-3; 9 nucleotides agree with TRBD2. The CDR3 is 15 amino acids. Germline lookup yields CDR1 SGHRS and CDR2 YFSETQ. V shed 2 bases and J 9 bases; nucleotides not matched to a gene: 10. The CDR3 nucleotides read TGCGCCAGCAGCTTTCGGGACTCTAGCGGGGAGACGCAGTATTTT. As protein: CASSFRDSSGETQYF.

This clonotype was detected a few times. The rearrangement links TRBV5-1 to TRBJ2-1, with D perhaps matching TRBD1 (6 bases). CDR3 length: 15 amino acids. Germline-derived CDR1 and CDR2 are SGHRS and YFSETQ. Trimming stripped 1 base from V and 6 bases from J, with 14 bases between. CDR3 nucleotide sequence: TGCGCCAGCAGCTTGCCAGGGGCAGGGCTCAATGAGCAGTTCTTC. Translated, it gives CASSLPGAGLNEQFF. The whole variable domain, filled in from reference TRBV5-1 and TRBJ2-1, reads KAGVTQTPRYLIKTRGQQVTLSCSPISGHRSVSWYQQTPGQGLQFLFEYFSETQRNKGNFPGRFSGRQFSNSRSEMNVSTLELGDSALYLCASSLPGAGLNEQFFGPGTRLTVL.

This chain joins TRBV7-9 and TRBJ2-3; D call uncertain. With 5 bases removed from V and 6 bases from J, the gap between germline ends came to 9 bases. CDR3 length equals 12 residues. The germline V gene has CDR1 SEHNR and CDR2 FQNEAQ (reference sequence). CDR3 nucleotides: TGTGCCAGCAGCACGGGTACTGATACGCAGTATTTT. Amino acids: CASSTGTDTQYF.

This clonotype showed up many times. The chain links TRBV5-1 to TRBJ2-1; D uncertain. The CDR3 covers 14 residues. V was clipped by 2 bases and J by 0 bases, with 6 bases between them. Germline V gives CDR1 SGHRS, CDR2 YFSETQ. For the CDR3, the DNA is TGCGCCAGCAGCTTCCTGAGCTCCTACAATGAGCAGTTCTTC. This encodes CASSFLSSYNEQFF. Variable domain in full (rest from reference TRBV5-1 and TRBJ2-1): KAGVTQTPRYLIKTRGQQVTLSCSPISGHRSVSWYQQTPGQGLQFLFEYFSETQRNKGNFPGRFSGRQFSNSRSEMNVSTLELGDSALYLCASSFLSSYNEQFFGPGTRLTVL.

This clonotype was picked up a small number of times. V usage is TRBV2 and J usage is TRBJ2-7; D is unresolved. V gave up 7 bases and J gave up 6 bases, with 13 bases separating them. This CDR3 has 12 amino acids. CDR1 and CDR2 from the germline V gene are SNHLY and FYNNEI. CDR3 protein: CASNDPSGEQYF. Written as DNA, the CDR3 is TGTGCCAGCAATGACCCTTCCGGCGAGCAGTACTTC.

This clonotype was observed at least ten times. This chain links TRBV27 with TRBJ1-1; maybe TRBD1 (5 bases). The V and J ends lost 5 bases and 5 bases respectively, with 15 bases between them. From germline, CDR1 is MNHEY and CDR2 SMNVEV (reference sequence). The CDR3 extends over 14 amino acids. The CDR3: CASSPLPGGTEAFF. CDR3 nucleotides: TGTGCCAGCAGTCCCCTCCCGGGGGGGACTGAAGCTTTCTTT.

This clonotype has just one count. This chain uses TRBV9 with TRBJ2-7, with D perhaps TRBD2 (6 bases). CDR1 is SGDLS, CDR2 YYNGEE, per germline. The V end lost 4 bases, the J end lost 0 bases, and 14 bases lay between the germline ends. The CDR3 runs 15 residues. Here the CDR3 reads CASSPSGSRSYEQYF. The DNA for the CDR3 is TGTGCCAGCAGCCCAAGCGGGTCCCGCTCCTACGAGCAGTACTTC.